Following are 29 T cell receptor beta chains from one sample sequenced in a study of blood T cell repertoires in COVID-19. Profiled with immunoSEQ multiplex PCR; TCRdb holds only in-frame clones, not every one. Seen here are about 35,000 clones, approximately 90% observed once, and the top ten hold about 2.2%. The sample was peripheral blood. The source of these receptors is a man in his forties or fifties with active COVID-19.

J is TRBJ2-1 and V is TRBV29-1, with D tentatively TRBD1 (7 bases). The CDR3 spans 14 residues. Trimming removed 4 bases from V and 2 bases from J, with 12 bases in between. Per germline, CDR1 SQVTM and CDR2 ANQGSEA. For the CDR3, the DNA is TGCAGCGTTGGGGGGGACAGAGCCTACAATGAGCAGTTCTTC. Translation gives CSVGGDRAYNEQFF.

The rearrangement joins TRBV10-3 to TRBJ1-6; the D gene is possibly TRBD1 (6 bases). V shed 4 bases and J shed 7 bases, with 14 bases lying between them. Germline lookup yields CDR1 ENHRY and CDR2 SYGVKD. CDR3 length: 15 amino acids. This chain's CDR3 is CAISGSTGRNSPLHF. The CDR3 coding sequence is TGTGCCATCAGTGGGTCGACAGGTCGAAATTCACCCCTCCACTTT.

The J gene is TRBJ2-5, the V gene TRBV5-6; D remains unclear. The CDR3 loop spans 13 amino acids. CDR1 is SGHDT, CDR2 YYEEEE, per germline. The V end lost 0 bases, the J end lost 3 bases, and 6 bases lay between the germline ends. The CDR3 sequence is CASSLGFEETQYF. In DNA form, the CDR3 reads TGTGCCAGCAGCTTGGGTTTCGAAGAGACCCAGTACTTC.

The chain is built from TRBV27 and TRBJ2-5; 7 bases are a match to TRBD1. The length of the CDR3 is 12 residues. Germline V gives CDR1 MNHEY, CDR2 SMNVEV (reference sequence). V shed 6 bases and J 4 bases; nucleotides not matched to a gene: 2. CDR3 region: CASRRGRETQYF. Written as DNA, the CDR3 is TGTGCCAGCAGAAGGGGGCGAGAGACCCAGTACTTC.

The chain links TRBV6-1 to TRBJ1-2; the match to TRBD1 covers 7 bases. Germline CDR1 is MNHNS and CDR2 is SASEGT. V dropped 2 bases and J dropped 8; count of bases not matched to a gene: 5. The CDR3 extends over 13 amino acids. The chain's CDR3 is CASSESRGPGYTF. DNA for the CDR3: TGTGCCAGCAGTGAATCGAGGGGGCCGGGCTACACCTTC.

The chain uses TRBV19 and TRBJ1-5, with 10 bases matching TRBD1. The CDR3 length is 13 residues. Germline V gives CDR1 LNHDA, CDR2 SQIVND (reference sequence). Germline trimming cut 4 bases from V and 6 bases from J; bases unmatched to any gene: 0. CDR3 amino acids: CASSRQGAQPQHF. The CDR3 DNA reads as TGTGCCAGTAGTAGACAGGGGGCTCAGCCCCAGCATTTT.

The V gene is TRBV30, the J gene TRBJ2-1; no definite D call. CDR3 length: 11 residues. V was pared by 5 bases and J by 4 bases, with 6 bases between. The germline CDR1 and CDR2 sequences are GTSNPN and SVGIG (reference sequence). CDR3 sequence reads: CAWGLYNEQFF. CDR3 DNA: TGTGCCTGGGGCTTATACAATGAGCAGTTCTTC.

This clone was counted between two and nine times. The rearrangement links TRBV6-1 to TRBJ2-7; no definite D call. The germline V and J ends were trimmed by 1 base and 4 bases, with 8 bases remaining between them. The CDR3 has 13 residues. The V gene's germline CDR1 is MNHNS and CDR2 SASEGT. The CDR3 is CASSEGADYEQYF. The CDR3 DNA reads TGTGCCAGCAGTGAAGGGGCAGATTACGAGCAGTACTTC.

V and J are TRBV7-9 and TRBJ2-1; 7 bases align to TRBD1. Per germline, CDR1 SEHNR and CDR2 FQNEAQ (reference sequence). V trimming: 4 bases; J trimming: 3 bases; junction bases outside the gene matches: 3. The CDR3 runs to 14 residues. The CDR3 protein is CASSSTGYYNEQFF. The CDR3 DNA reads as TGTGCCAGCAGCTCGACAGGGTACTACAATGAGCAGTTCTTC.

This chain connects TRBV5-5 to TRBJ1-2; a weak D match, TRBD1 (5 bases). This CDR3 has 15 residues. V shed 6 bases and J shed 6 bases, with 21 bases lying between them. Germline values: CDR1 SGHKS, CDR2 YYEKEE (reference sequence). The CDR3 here is CASILEAGYRNGYTF. The CDR3, as DNA: TGTGCCAGCATCCTTGAGGCAGGGTATAGGAATGGCTACACCTTC.

The rearrangement joins TRBV9 to TRBJ2-5, with TRBD1 matching over 7 bases. Germline V lookup: CDR1 SGDLS, CDR2 YYNGEE. J lost 4 bases, V lost 1 base, and 4 bases had no gene match. This CDR3 comprises 14 residues. The CDR3 coding sequence is TGTGCCAGCAGCGTATTCCCAGGGGGAGAGACCCAGTACTTC. Residues: CASSVFPGGETQYF.

The V and J genes are TRBV7-8 and TRBJ1-3, with D uncertain. V was clipped by 5 bases and J by 4 bases, with 6 bases between them. In germline, CDR1 is SGHVS, CDR2 FQNEAQ. The CDR3 has 12 amino acids. CDR3 in DNA: TGTGCCAGCAGCCAATTCGGAAACACCATATATTTT. It translates to CASSQFGNTIYF.

This chain connects TRBV18 to TRBJ1-1, with 8 bases fitting TRBD1. CDR1 is KGHSH, CDR2 LQKENI, per germline. The CDR3 spans 14 residues. Losses at the gene ends were 1 base for V and 5 bases for J; bases not matched to a gene: 3. The CDR3 reads CASSPQTGGTEAFF. The CDR3 DNA is TGTGCCAGCTCACCACAAACAGGGGGGACTGAAGCTTTCTTT.

This chain links TRBV7-3 with TRBJ1-1; TRBD1 agrees at 7 bases. Germline V gene lookup returns CDR1 SGHTA and CDR2 FQGTGA. The CDR3 sequence is 15 residues long. Losses at the gene ends were 0 bases for V and 1 base for J; bases not matched to a gene: 2. The CDR3 DNA reads TGTGCCAGCAGCTTAACGCCAGGGGGGAACACTGAAGCTTTCTTT. Translated: CASSLTPGGNTEAFF.

This chain uses TRBV5-1 with TRBJ2-1, with 9 nucleotides matching TRBD2. Trimming took 4 bases from V and 6 from J; bases not matched to a gene: 8. This CDR3 comprises 15 residues. Germline V lookup: CDR1 SGHRS, CDR2 YFSETQ. CDR3 bases: TGCGCCAGCAGCCTCGGACTAGCGATCACCAATGAGCAGTTCTTC. As protein: CASSLGLAITNEQFF.

This chain joins TRBV7-2 and TRBJ1-2; 9 nucleotides agree with TRBD1. CDR1 SGHTA and CDR2 FQGNSA come from the germline V gene. This CDR3 comprises 15 residues. The V segment lost 3 bases and the J segment 7 bases; nucleotides outside the gene matches: 9. CDR3: CASSFVTGQGLGYTF. The CDR3 DNA is TGTGCCAGCAGCTTCGTTACGGGACAGGGCCTTGGCTACACCTTC.

The genes are TRBV24-1 and TRBJ2-1, with 12 bases matching TRBD1. V was pared by 2 bases and J by 8 bases, with 9 bases of the junction left unmatched. The CDR3 totals 17 residues. The V gene's germline CDR1 is KGHDR and CDR2 SFDVKD. In DNA, the CDR3 is TGTGCCACCAGTGATTCCGGGACAGGGGGCGTTGAAGATGAGCAGTTCTTC. Its protein is CATSDSGTGGVEDEQFF.

The rearrangement joins TRBV5-5 to TRBJ2-5; the match to TRBD1 covers 8 bases. Trimming at V came to 2 bases and at J to 5 bases, leaving 11 bases not matched to a gene. Germline CDR1 SGHKS, CDR2 YYEKEE (reference sequence). This CDR3 has 16 amino acids. DNA for the CDR3: TGTGCCAGCAGCTTCGGGCTGACAGGGGCGGGGGAGACCCAGTACTTC. Translation: CASSFGLTGAGETQYF. The entire variable domain, with the rest obtained from reference TRBV5-5 and TRBJ2-5, is as follows: DAGVTQSPTHLIKTRGQQVTLRCSPISGHKSVSWYQQVLGQGPQFIFQYYEKEERGRGNFPDRFSARQFPNYSSELNVNALLLGDSALYLCASSFGLTGAGETQYFGPGTRLLVL.

The chain joins TRBV4-2 to TRBJ2-5; 15 nucleotides match TRBD2. This CDR3 is 18 amino acids long. The germline gives CDR1 LGHNA, CDR2 YNFKEQ. The trim removed 0 bases at V and 5 bases at J, leaving 7 bases unmatched. The CDR3 region is CASSQEGGLAGGRETQYF. The DNA for the CDR3 is TGTGCCAGCAGCCAAGAAGGGGGACTAGCGGGAGGTAGGGAGACCCAGTACTTC.

V usage is TRBV29-1 and J usage is TRBJ2-7; the match to TRBD2 covers 10 bases. With 6 bases clipped from V and 2 bases from J, the junction kept 4 bases outside the gene matches. CDR1 SQVTM and CDR2 ANQGSEA come from the germline V gene. This CDR3 is 13 amino acids long. CDR3 sequence (DNA): TGCAGCGTAAAAGCGGGAGGGCCCTACGAGCAGTACTTC. The encoded protein is CSVKAGGPYEQYF.

This clone appeared a single time. The rearrangement uses TRBV27 and TRBJ1-2; D possibly corresponds to TRBD1 (6 bases). The CDR3 is 13 residues long. V gave up 3 bases and J gave up 7 bases, with 12 bases separating them. Germline CDR1 MNHEY, CDR2 SMNVEV (reference sequence). CDR3 loop: CASSFRGASGYTF. As DNA, the CDR3 is TGTGCCAGCAGTTTCCGGGGGGCTAGTGGCTACACCTTC.

The chain couples TRBV5-1 to TRBJ2-1, with a weak D call TRBD1 (6 bases). Trimming stripped 0 bases from V and 2 bases from J, with 9 bases between. From germline, CDR1 is SGHRS and CDR2 YFSETQ. The CDR3 covers 15 residues. The chain's CDR3 is CASSLGRGAYNEQFF. Here the CDR3 DNA reads TGCGCCAGCAGCTTGGGCAGGGGAGCCTACAATGAGCAGTTCTTC.

CDR3 DNA: TGTGCCAGCAGGCCCAACAGGGGAGCTAACTATGGCTACACCTTC. Protein sequence: CASRPNRGANYGYTF. The gene calls are TRBV6-5 and TRBJ1-2; 7 bases match TRBD1. The junction had 7 bases not matched to a gene; V was cut back by 6 bases and J by 0 bases. The CDR3 length is 15 residues. Germline assignment: CDR1 MNHEY and CDR2 SVGAGI.

The rearrangement joins TRBV6-2 or TRBV6-3 to TRBJ1-1; 8 bases map to TRBD1. Per germline, CDR1 MNHEY and CDR2 SVGEGT. Trimming at V came to 4 bases and at J to 1 base, leaving 5 bases not matched to a gene. The length of the CDR3 is 15 residues. CDR3 sequence (DNA): TGTGCCAGCAGTTGGAACAGGGGGGCGAACACTGAAGCTTTCTTT. This translates into CASSWNRGANTEAFF.

The chain joins TRBV3-1 (or the pseudogene TRBV3-2) to TRBJ2-5, with TRBD1 matching over 8 bases. The CDR3 loop spans 17 amino acids. The V gene end was trimmed by 3 bases and the J gene end by 1 base; junction bases not matched to a gene: 10. The germline V gene has CDR1 LGHDT and CDR2 YNNKEL (reference sequence). CDR3 DNA: TGTGCCAGCAGCCACAGACCGGACAGGGTTCCCCAAGAGACCCAGTACTTC. Translated, it gives CASSHRPDRVPQETQYF.

The rearrangement links TRBV27 to TRBJ1-2; 7 bases map to TRBD1. Germline V gene sequence: CDR1 MNHEY, CDR2 SMNVEV (reference sequence). The V segment lost 4 bases and the J segment 8 bases; nucleotides outside the gene matches: 7. The CDR3 has 13 amino acids. The CDR3 nucleotides read TGTGCCAGCAGTTCCGTCGCAGGGGGAGGCTACACCTTC. Amino acids: CASSSVAGGGYTF.

In its sample, this clone is medium-sized. The rearrangement uses TRBV5-1 and TRBJ2-1, with 8 nucleotides matching TRBD2. V shed 0 bases, J shed 3 bases, and the junction held 5 bases outside the gene matches. CDR3 length: 16 amino acids. In germline, CDR1 is SGHRS, CDR2 YFSETQ. The CDR3 DNA reads TGCGCCAGCAGCTTGGCCACTAGCGGATTCTACAATGAGCAGTTCTTC. Its protein product is CASSLATSGFYNEQFF.

By proportion, this clone is medium-sized. The chain recombines TRBV7-6 with TRBJ2-7; 7 bases align to TRBD2. There are 15 residues in the CDR3. J gave up 4 bases and V 2 bases, and 8 bases lay outside the gene matches. The V gene's germline CDR1 is SGHVS and CDR2 FNYEAQ. The CDR3 loop is CASSLQVAGGYEQYF. CDR3 coding DNA: TGTGCCAGCAGCTTACAGGTAGCGGGTGGATACGAGCAGTACTTC. The full variable domain, in which reference TRBV7-6 and TRBJ2-7 provide the parts outside the CDR3, is GAGVSQSPRYKVTKRGQDVALRCDPISGHVSLYWYRQALGQGPEFLTYFNYEAQQDKSGLPNDRFSAERPEGSISTLTIQRTEQRDSAMYRCASSLQVAGGYEQYFGPGTRLTVT.

CDR3 DNA: TGTGCCAGCAGCTTAAGGGCGGGTACTGAAGCTTTCTTT. Translation: CASSLRAGTEAFF. J is TRBJ1-1 and V is TRBV7-3; no definite D call. Trimming stripped 1 base from V and 5 bases from J, with 8 bases between. The germline V gene encodes CDR1 SGHTA and CDR2 FQGTGA. The CDR3 extends over 13 amino acids. Drawing the rest from reference TRBV7-3 and TRBJ1-1, the complete variable domain is GAGVSQTPSNKVTEKGKYVELRCDPISGHTALYWYRQSLGQGPEFLIYFQGTGAADDSGLPNDRFFAVRPEGSVSTLKIQRTERGDSAVYLCASSLRAGTEAFFGQGTRLTVV.